One sample yielded the 18 T cell receptor beta chains listed below, sequenced in a study of Tregs in tolerant kidney transplant recipients. Produced via immunoSEQ multiplex PCR; TCRdb's table is partial and in-frame only. The sample lists about 240,000 clones, approximately 84% occurring once. Sequencing input: CD4+ T cells from blood. These TCRs come from a human donor in good health.

The V and J genes are TRBV5-4 and TRBJ2-6, with D possibly being TRBD1 (6 bases). This CDR3 region has 15 residues. The V and J ends lost 5 bases and 2 bases respectively, with 11 bases between them. Germline CDR1 reads SGHNT; CDR2 reads YYREEE (reference sequence). The CDR3, as DNA: TGTGCCAGCAGTTCCAGGGGCGCTGGGGCCAACGTCCTGACTTTC. Amino acids: CASSSRGAGANVLTF.

The chain uses TRBV7-3 and TRBJ1-6; the D is unclear. The CDR3 runs 15 residues. V lost 0 bases and J 7 bases, leaving 10 bases between the germline ends. In germline, CDR1 is SGHTA, CDR2 FQGTGA. CDR3 residues: CASSLTAPANSPLHF. CDR3 DNA sequence: TGTGCCAGCAGCTTAACGGCCCCAGCGAATTCACCCCTCCACTTT.

The CDR3 here is CSVRETANFYGYTF. The CDR3 coding sequence is TGCAGCGTTCGAGAGACAGCTAACTTCTATGGCTACACCTTC. The J gene is TRBJ1-2, the V gene TRBV29-1, with D possibly matching TRBD1 (5 bases). Germline V CDR1 and CDR2: SQVTM, ANQGSEA. The CDR3 runs 14 residues. The V end lost 5 bases, the J end lost 4 bases, and 17 bases lay between the germline ends.

The chain couples TRBV29-1 to TRBJ2-3; D call uncertain. CDR3 length: 15 residues. From germline, CDR1 is SQVTM and CDR2 ANQGSEA. Trimming stripped 7 bases from V and 2 bases from J, with 19 bases between. The CDR3 protein is CSAKLPGSPTDTQYF. CDR3 bases: TGCAGCGCCAAGCTCCCCGGATCCCCCACAGATACGCAGTATTTT.

The V call is TRBV6-1, the J call TRBJ2-5; TRBD2 is a possible D gene (7 bases). This CDR3 has 16 amino acids. Trimming took off 0 bases at V and 6 bases at J, with 17 bases between the two ends. CDR1 MNHNS and CDR2 SASEGT come from the germline V gene. CDR3: CASSEALRGGQKTQYF. The CDR3 DNA follows: TGTGCCAGCAGTGAAGCCCTGAGGGGGGGCCAGAAGACCCAGTACTTC.

This clone was detected a few times. This chain links TRBV7-9 with TRBJ1-2; 12 bases are shared with TRBD1. CDR3 length: 13 amino acids. Germline-derived CDR1 and CDR2 are SEHNR and FQNEAQ (reference sequence). V was clipped by 8 bases and J by 10 bases; unmatched bases: 8. CDR3 region: CASARDRGPSYTF. CDR3 coding DNA: TGTGCCAGCGCCAGGGACAGGGGGCCATCCTACACCTTC.

The V gene is TRBV14, the J gene TRBJ2-5; the match to TRBD1 covers 10 bases. The DNA end lines up better with TRBJ2-7; the J call may be wrong. The CDR3 sequence is 16 residues long. Germline CDR1 and CDR2: SGHDN and FVKESK. The CDR3 loop is CASSQPRDRGYYEQYF. Written as DNA, the CDR3 is TGTGCCAGCAGCCAGCCGAGGGACAGGGGCTACTACGAGCAGTACTTC.

Remarks on this clone: A read error is likely, as this CDR3 ends without the conserved phenylalanine or tryptophan. This rearrangement joins TRBV6-1 to TRBJ2-7; D is undetermined. The CDR3 extends over 15 amino acids. From germline, CDR1 is MNHNS and CDR2 SASEGT. V was shortened by 2 bases and J by 0 bases, with 11 bases between the two germline ends. In nucleotides, the CDR3 is TGTGCCAGCAGTGAACTATCGATGATCTCCTACGAGCAGTACCTC. It specifies CASSELSMISYEQYL.

The V and J genes are TRBV28 and TRBJ1-1; 8 bases line up with TRBD1. The CDR3 runs 16 residues. The V and J ends lost 2 bases and 5 bases, in that order; junction bases with no gene match: 10. Germline V CDR1 and CDR2: MDHEN, SYDVKM. The CDR3 sequence is CASSLGTITGGTEAFF. DNA of the CDR3: TGTGCCAGCAGTTTAGGTACGATCACAGGGGGGACTGAAGCTTTCTTT.

This sequence joins TRBV4-1 and TRBJ2-7; 11 nucleotides line up with TRBD1. With V trimmed by 1 base and J by 6 bases, 5 bases remained unmatched. The germline CDR1 and CDR2 sequences are MGHRA and YSYEKL. The CDR3 totals 15 residues. This CDR3 is CASSQVGQGALEQYF. The CDR3, as DNA: TGCGCCAGCAGCCAAGTAGGACAGGGGGCTCTCGAGCAGTACTTC.

J is TRBJ2-1 and V is TRBV28; the D gene is possibly TRBD1 (7 bases). This CDR3 spans 14 amino acids. V lost 6 bases, J lost 10 bases, and 19 bases lay in between. Germline CDR1 MDHEN, CDR2 SYDVKM. The CDR3 loop is CASRVEYRGGEQFF. Here the CDR3 DNA reads TGTGCCAGCAGGGTGGAATACAGGGGAGGCGAGCAGTTCTTC.

V gene TRBV14 combines with J gene TRBJ1-3; D is ambiguous. V was pared by 4 bases and J by 0 bases, with 7 bases between. This CDR3 comprises 14 residues. CDR1 is SGHDN, CDR2 FVKESK, per germline. DNA of the CDR3: TGTGCCAGCAGCCCCACGAACTCTGGAAACACCATATATTTT. It specifies CASSPTNSGNTIYF.

The J gene is TRBJ2-6, the V gene TRBV27; 9 positions agree with TRBD1. In germline, CDR1 is MNHEY, CDR2 SMNVEV (reference sequence). CDR3 length equals 17 residues. V trimming: 5 bases; J trimming: 0 bases; junction bases outside the gene matches: 5. The CDR3 nucleotides are TGTGCCAGCAGTCAACCGACAGGGGGCTCTGGGGCCAACGTCCTGACTTTC. This translates into CASSQPTGGSGANVLTF.

The V call is TRBV6-1, the J call TRBJ1-5, with D unclear. V was pared by 6 bases and J by 3 bases, with 9 bases between. The CDR3 runs to 13 residues. Germline CDR1 reads MNHNS; CDR2 reads SASEGT. For the CDR3, the DNA is TGTGCCAGCAGAACGGGTGTCAATCAGCCCCAGCATTTT. Encoded protein: CASRTGVNQPQHF.

This chain links TRBV4-1 with TRBJ1-5; D uncertain. The ends were cut back, 3 bases at V and 4 bases at J, with 10 bases in the middle. The CDR3 runs 14 residues. Looked up from germline, CDR1 is MGHRA and CDR2 is YSYEKL. The DNA of the CDR3 is TGCGCCAGCAGCCAGGCGGGCATTAATCAGCCCCAGCATTTT. It encodes CASSQAGINQPQHF.

This sequence joins TRBV18 and TRBJ1-2; D not resolved. The V end was cut by 3 bases, the J end by 6 bases, with 11 bases between. Germline values: CDR1 KGHSH, CDR2 LQKENI. The CDR3 is 13 residues long. The CDR3 coding sequence is TGTGCCAGCTCACCGAGGCAGGAGGATGGCTACACCTTC. It codes for CASSPRQEDGYTF. Looking up the rest from reference TRBV18 and TRBJ1-2 gives the full variable domain: NAGVMQNPRHLVRRRGQEARLRCSPMKGHSHVYWYRQLPEEGLKFMVYLQKENIIDESGMPKERFSAEFPKEGPSILRIQQVVRGDSAAYFCASSPRQEDGYTFGSGTRLTVV.

V usage is TRBV5-1 and J usage is TRBJ1-2; D not resolved. Trimming pared 1 base from V and 2 bases from J, leaving 6 bases between. There are 13 residues in the CDR3. CDR1 is SGHRS, CDR2 YFSETQ, per germline. CDR3 DNA sequence: TGCGCCAGCAGCTTGCACACCAACTATGGCTACACCTTC. As protein: CASSLHTNYGYTF.

The V gene is TRBV6-5, the J gene TRBJ1-3; TRBD1 might be the D (6 bases). This CDR3 is built from 16 residues. The V gene's germline CDR1 is MNHEY and CDR2 SVGAGI. The V end was cut by 2 bases, the J end by 2 bases, with 13 bases between. Here the CDR3 DNA reads TGTGCCAGCAGTTACGGGGGGGGCGCGACTGGAAACACCATATATTTT. This sequence encodes CASSYGGGATGNTIYF.